This note documents a single T cell receptor (beta chain) sequence. The record originates from a study of monozygotic twins with cystic fibrosis. The repertoire was sequenced with immunoSEQ multiplex PCR; TCRdb's copy has only in-frame clones and lacks some. The sample shows 30,000 to 35,000 clones, just over 95% of them seen only once. The CDR3 is 16 amino acids. CDR1 is MNHEY, CDR2 SMNVEV, per germline (reference sequence). Trimming took 5 bases from V and 4 from J, leaving 15 bases between them. The chain joins TRBV27 to TRBJ2-6; D is unclear. The TCR originated in a girl aged 2 to 9 with cystic fibrosis. Material: blood. As DNA, the CDR3 is TGTGCCAGCAGTGCCATGTCCCGAGCGGGGGCCAACGTCCTGACTTTC. Its translation is CASSAMSRAGANVLTF.